The text below deals with one T cell receptor beta chain. The antigen is unknown. The J segment lost 3 bases and the V segment lost 2 bases, leaving 4 bases of the junction unmatched. CDR3 length equals 14 residues. TCRdb passed the reads through MiXCR, listing each CDR3 protein once. This table holds roughly 71,000 distinct CDR3 sequences, roughly 60% found once. Graft donor-derived T-allo10 cells were described as host-alloantigen-specific, anergic, and alloantigen-specifically suppressive. The record originates from a study of type 1 regulatory T cells. Study at large: An in vitro protocol generated T-allo10, a Tr1-enriched, alloantigen-specific CD4 T cell product.

The chain couples TRBV12-3 or TRBV12-4 to TRBJ2-7; 7 nucleotides align to TRBD1. This TCR came from a human donor in good health. Sequencing input: cultured T cells, either the whole culture or a sorted T cell fraction (not recorded which). As for subset: Tr1-enriched cell product generated in vitro against host alloantigens. The CDR3 here is CASSLHRDSYEQYF. The CDR3 DNA reads TGTGCCAGCAGTTTACACCGGGACAGCTACGAGCAGTACTTC.